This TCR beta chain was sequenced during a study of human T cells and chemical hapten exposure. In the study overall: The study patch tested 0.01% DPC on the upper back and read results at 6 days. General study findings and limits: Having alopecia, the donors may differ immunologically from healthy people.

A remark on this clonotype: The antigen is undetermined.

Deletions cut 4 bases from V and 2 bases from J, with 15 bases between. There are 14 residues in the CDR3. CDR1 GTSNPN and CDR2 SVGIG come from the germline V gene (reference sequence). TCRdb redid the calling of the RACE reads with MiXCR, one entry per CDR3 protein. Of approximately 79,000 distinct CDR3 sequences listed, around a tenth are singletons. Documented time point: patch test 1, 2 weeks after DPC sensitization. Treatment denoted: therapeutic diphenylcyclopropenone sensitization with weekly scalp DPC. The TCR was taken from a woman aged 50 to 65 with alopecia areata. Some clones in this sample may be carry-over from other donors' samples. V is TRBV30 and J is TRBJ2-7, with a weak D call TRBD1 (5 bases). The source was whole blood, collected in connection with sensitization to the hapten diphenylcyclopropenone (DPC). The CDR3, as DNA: TGTGCCTGGAAGTTGGGGCAGGGCGCCTACGAGCAGTACTTC. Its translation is CAWKLGQGAYEQYF. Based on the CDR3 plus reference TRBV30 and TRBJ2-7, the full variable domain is SQTIHQWPATLVQPVGSPLSLECTVEGTSNPNLYWYRQAAGRGLQLLFYSVGIGQISSEVPQNLSASRPQDRQFILSSKKLLLSDSGFYLCAWKLGQGAYEQYFGPGTRLTVT.